The rows below give T cell receptor beta chains drawn from one sample of a study of OX40 agonist ivuxolimab in advanced cancers. Measured with immunoSEQ multiplex PCR; TCRdb has only the in-frame clones, and not every one. The data show tens of thousands of clones, 88% seen once. The specimen was CD4+ or CD8+ T cells sorted from blood, collected in a trial of the OX40 agonist ivuxolimab. These TCRs come from an adult with an advanced solid tumor such as melanoma, head and neck, liver or kidney cancer. CDR3s include the opening cysteine and the closing phenylalanine or tryptophan.

CDR3 length: 14; J gene: TRBJ2-7; V gene: TRBV11-3; CDR3 protein: CASSSQNSAGEQYF
CDR3 length: 13; J gene: TRBJ2-3; V gene: TRBV18; CDR3 protein: CANTDGRTDTQYF
CDR3 length: 13; J gene: TRBJ1-2; V gene: TRBV2; CDR3 protein: CASSVRTEYGYTF
CDR3 length: 13; J gene: TRBJ1-2; V gene: TRBV29-1; CDR3 protein: CSVEGTPGRGYTF
CDR3 length: 14; J gene: TRBJ1-2; V gene: TRBV6-1; CDR3 protein: CASSPLGGNDGYTF
CDR3 length: 14; J gene: TRBJ1-5; V gene: TRBV30; CDR3 protein: CAWTTGFLDQPQHF
CDR3 length: 13; J gene: TRBJ2-1; V gene: TRBV2; CDR3 protein: CASSEERYNEQFF
CDR3 length: 13; J gene: TRBJ1-2; V gene: TRBV28; CDR3 protein: CASSLFQAYGYTF
CDR3 length: 15; J gene: TRBJ2-2; V gene: TRBV6-5; CDR3 protein: CASSQKAGSTGELFF
CDR3 length: 14; J gene: TRBJ1-1; V gene: TRBV6-1; CDR3 protein: CASSRGSMNTEAFF
CDR3 length: 15; J gene: TRBJ2-5; V gene: TRBV5-1; CDR3 protein: CASSLGADSQETQYF
CDR3 length: 11; J gene: TRBJ1-1; V gene: TRBV30; CDR3 protein: CAWSGGARAFF
CDR3 length: 16; J gene: TRBJ1-5; V gene: TRBV19; CDR3 protein: CASNAWGSGSNQPQHF
CDR3 length: 13; J gene: TRBJ2-1; V gene: TRBV10-3; CDR3 protein: CAICPGTENEQFF
CDR3 length: 15; J gene: TRBJ2-7; V gene: TRBV30; CDR3 protein: CAWSTRPGGWYEQYF
CDR3 length: 14; J gene: TRBJ1-1; V gene: TRBV5-1; CDR3 protein: CASSPLQGNTEAFF
CDR3 length: 13; J gene: TRBJ2-5; V gene: TRBV10-3; CDR3 protein: CAIRLTGEETQYF
CDR3 length: 13; J gene: TRBJ2-5; V gene: TRBV28; CDR3 protein: CASSLRTPETQYF
CDR3 length: 16; J gene: TRBJ2-3; V gene: TRBV30; CDR3 protein: CAWRTRQGVNTDTQYF
CDR3 length: 13; J gene: TRBJ1-1; V gene: TRBV2; CDR3 protein: CATQTGANTEAFF
CDR3 length: 15; J gene: TRBJ2-7; V gene: TRBV2; CDR3 protein: CASSEVGGKSYEQYF
CDR3 length: 12; J gene: TRBJ1-2; V gene: TRBV5-1; CDR3 protein: CASSPTQGGYTF
CDR3 length: 14; J gene: TRBJ1-5; V gene: TRBV6-5; CDR3 protein: CASSSRGQDQPQHF
CDR3 length: 15; J gene: TRBJ1-2; V gene: TRBV15; CDR3 protein: CATSPRVEGGYGYTF
CDR3 length: 15; J gene: TRBJ2-6; V gene: TRBV5-1; CDR3 protein: CASSPETSGANVLTF
CDR3 length: 14; J gene: TRBJ1-2; V gene: TRBV28; CDR3 protein: CASSSLFANYGYTF
CDR3 length: 15; J gene: TRBJ2-7; V gene: TRBV6-1; CDR3 protein: CASIRIQGPSYEQYF
CDR3 length: 12; J gene: TRBJ1-2; V gene: TRBV6-5; CDR3 protein: CASLGDGYGYTF
CDR3 length: 15; J gene: TRBJ1-4; V gene: TRBV5-1; CDR3 protein: CASSLWGDQPEKLFF
CDR3 length: 17; J gene: TRBJ1-3; V gene: TRBV5-1; CDR3 protein: CASSLQPGQSSGNTIYF
CDR3 length: 15; J gene: TRBJ2-7; V gene: TRBV6-1; CDR3 protein: CASSDQWDSSYEQYF
CDR3 length: 15; J gene: TRBJ2-2; V gene: TRBV2; CDR3 protein: CASTRGGSNTGELFF
CDR3 length: 15; J gene: TRBJ2-3; V gene: TRBV2; CDR3 protein: CASRTGTSPTDTQYF
CDR3 length: 13; J gene: TRBJ1-1; V gene: TRBV5-1; CDR3 protein: CASSLDTNTEAFF
CDR3 length: 17; J gene: TRBJ1-6; V gene: TRBV27; CDR3 protein: CASTSIQGLAGNSPLHF
CDR3 length: 15; J gene: TRBJ1-1; V gene: TRBV7-8; CDR3 protein: CASSTRTGGSGEAFF
CDR3 length: 16; J gene: TRBJ2-5; V gene: TRBV5-1; CDR3 protein: CASSFEGGGNQETQYF
CDR3 length: 16; J gene: TRBJ2-5; V gene: TRBV5-1; CDR3 protein: CASSLGLAEGQETQYF
CDR3 length: 12; J gene: TRBJ2-2; V gene: TRBV2; CDR3 protein: CASTRDTGELFF
CDR3 length: 13; J gene: TRBJ1-2; V gene: TRBV7-2; CDR3 protein: CASSPRDFYGYTF
CDR3 length: 15; J gene: TRBJ2-1; V gene: TRBV4-1; CDR3 protein: CASMSRTTGNNEQFF
CDR3 length: 17; J gene: TRBJ2-5; V gene: TRBV18; CDR3 protein: CASSTPIRPGQQETQYF
CDR3 length: 15; J gene: TRBJ2-5; V gene: TRBV7-9; CDR3 protein: CASSTGTAPQVTQYF
CDR3 length: 12; J gene: TRBJ1-1; V gene: TRBV29-1; CDR3 protein: CSVVVGGTEAFF
CDR3 length: 12; J gene: TRBJ1-2; V gene: TRBV10-3; CDR3 protein: CAMSGVNYGYTF
CDR3 length: 12; J gene: TRBJ2-3; V gene: TRBV6-5; CDR3 protein: CASSANPDTQYF
CDR3 length: 14; J gene: TRBJ2-7; V gene: TRBV5-1; CDR3 protein: CASSLAPHSYEQYF
CDR3 length: 17; J gene: TRBJ2-6; V gene: TRBV5-1; CDR3 protein: CASSLEVSGSGANVLTF
CDR3 length: 14; J gene: TRBJ2-7; V gene: TRBV19; CDR3 protein: CASSRTGSFYEQYF
CDR3 length: 14; J gene: TRBJ2-5; V gene: TRBV11-2; CDR3 protein: CASSLPPSQETQYF